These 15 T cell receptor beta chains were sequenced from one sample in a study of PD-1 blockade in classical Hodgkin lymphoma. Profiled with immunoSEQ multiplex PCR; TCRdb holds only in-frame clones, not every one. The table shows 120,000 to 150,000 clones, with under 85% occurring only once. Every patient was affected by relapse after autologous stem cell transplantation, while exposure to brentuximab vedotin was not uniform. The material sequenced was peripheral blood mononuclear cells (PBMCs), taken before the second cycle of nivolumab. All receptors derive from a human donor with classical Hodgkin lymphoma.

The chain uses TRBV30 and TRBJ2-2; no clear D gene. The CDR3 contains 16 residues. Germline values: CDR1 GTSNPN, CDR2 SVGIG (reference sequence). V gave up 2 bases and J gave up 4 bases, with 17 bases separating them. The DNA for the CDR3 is TGTGCCTGGAGTAGTCCTATCGGCCGGATCACCGGGGAGCTGTTTTTT. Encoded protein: CAWSSPIGRITGELFF.

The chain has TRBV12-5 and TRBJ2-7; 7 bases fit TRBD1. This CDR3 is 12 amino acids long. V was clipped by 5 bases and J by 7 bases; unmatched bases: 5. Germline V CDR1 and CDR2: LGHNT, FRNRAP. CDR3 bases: TGTGCTAGTGGTAAGGGACAGTCGGAGCAGTACTTC. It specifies CASGKGQSEQYF.

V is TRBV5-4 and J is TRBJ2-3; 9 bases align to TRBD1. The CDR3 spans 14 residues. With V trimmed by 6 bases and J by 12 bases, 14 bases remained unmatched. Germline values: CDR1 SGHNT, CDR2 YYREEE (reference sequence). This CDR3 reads CASTLGSGTGNQYF. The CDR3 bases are TGTGCCAGCACCCTGGGGTCAGGGACAGGGAACCAGTATTTT.

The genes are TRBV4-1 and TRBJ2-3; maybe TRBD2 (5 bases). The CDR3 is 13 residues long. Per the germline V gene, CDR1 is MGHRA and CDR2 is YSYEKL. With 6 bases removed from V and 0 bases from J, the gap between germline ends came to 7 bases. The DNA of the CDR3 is TGCGCCAGCAGGTCTAGCAGCACAGATACGCAGTATTTT. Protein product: CASRSSSTDTQYF.

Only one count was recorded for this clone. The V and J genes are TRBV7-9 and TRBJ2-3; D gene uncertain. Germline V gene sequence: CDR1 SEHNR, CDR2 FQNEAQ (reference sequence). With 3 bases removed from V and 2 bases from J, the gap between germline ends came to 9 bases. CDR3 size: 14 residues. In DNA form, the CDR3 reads TGTGCCAGCAGCTTCTCTCGTTTCACAGATACGCAGTATTTT. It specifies CASSFSRFTDTQYF.

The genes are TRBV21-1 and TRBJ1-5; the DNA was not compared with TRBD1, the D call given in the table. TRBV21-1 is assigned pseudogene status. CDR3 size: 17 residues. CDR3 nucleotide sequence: TGTGCCAGCAGCTCCCGGACCGGGACAGGGGGCTGTCAGCCCCAGCATTTT. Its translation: CASSSRTGTGGCQPQHF.

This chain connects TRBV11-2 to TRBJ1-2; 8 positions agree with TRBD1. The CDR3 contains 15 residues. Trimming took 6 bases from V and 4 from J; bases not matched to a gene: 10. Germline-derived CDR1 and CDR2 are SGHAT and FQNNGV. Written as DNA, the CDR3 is TGTGCCAGCAGTTGGACAGGGAGCTTCGGCTATGGCTACACCTTC. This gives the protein CASSWTGSFGYGYTF.

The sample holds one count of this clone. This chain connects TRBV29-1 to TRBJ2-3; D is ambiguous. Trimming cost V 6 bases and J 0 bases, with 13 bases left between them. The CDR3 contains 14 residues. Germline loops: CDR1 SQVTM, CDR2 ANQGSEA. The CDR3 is CSVQNQPSTDTQYF. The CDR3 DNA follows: TGCAGCGTCCAGAATCAGCCTAGCACAGATACGCAGTATTTT.

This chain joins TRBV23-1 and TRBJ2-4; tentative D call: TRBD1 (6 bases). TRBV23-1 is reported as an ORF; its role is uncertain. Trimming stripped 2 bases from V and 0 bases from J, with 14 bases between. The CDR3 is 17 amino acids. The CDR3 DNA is TGCGCCAGCAGTCAACACAGGGTCCTCCTAGCCAAAAACATTCAGTACTTC. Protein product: CASSQHRVLLAKNIQYF.

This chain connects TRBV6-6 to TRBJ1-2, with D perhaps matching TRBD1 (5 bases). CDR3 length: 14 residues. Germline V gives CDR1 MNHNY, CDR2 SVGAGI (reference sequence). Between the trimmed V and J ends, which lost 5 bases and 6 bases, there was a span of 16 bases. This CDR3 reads CASSPRTGGHGYTF. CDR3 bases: TGTGCCAGCAGTCCTAGGACGGGGGGACATGGCTACACCTTC.

CDR3 region: CASSLAGGSLLYEQYF. Written as DNA, the CDR3 is TGTGCCAGCAGCTTGGCCGGGGGGTCCCTTTTATACGAGCAGTACTTC. The chain combines TRBV5-4 with TRBJ2-7, with 7 bases that match TRBD2. The CDR3 has 16 amino acids. Trimming took 0 bases from V and 4 from J; bases not matched to a gene: 10. Germline CDR1 SGHNT, CDR2 YYREEE (reference sequence).

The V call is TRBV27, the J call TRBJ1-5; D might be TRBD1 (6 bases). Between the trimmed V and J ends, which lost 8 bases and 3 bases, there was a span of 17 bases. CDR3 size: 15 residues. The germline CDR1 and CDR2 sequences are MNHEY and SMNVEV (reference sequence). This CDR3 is CASSPDRLDNQPQHF. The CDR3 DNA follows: TGTGCCAGCTCTCCCGACAGGTTAGACAATCAGCCCCAGCATTTT.

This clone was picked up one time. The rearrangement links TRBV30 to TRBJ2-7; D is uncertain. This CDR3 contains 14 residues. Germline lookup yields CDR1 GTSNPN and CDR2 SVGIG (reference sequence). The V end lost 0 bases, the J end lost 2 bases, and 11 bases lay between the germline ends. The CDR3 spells CAWSVPGSPYEQYF. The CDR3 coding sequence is TGTGCCTGGAGTGTACCCGGCTCACCCTACGAGCAGTACTTC.

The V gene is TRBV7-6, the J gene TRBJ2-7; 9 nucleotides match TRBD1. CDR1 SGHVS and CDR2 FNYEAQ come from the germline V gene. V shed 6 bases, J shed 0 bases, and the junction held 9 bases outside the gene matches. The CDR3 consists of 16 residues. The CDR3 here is CASSSTGGRFSYEQYF. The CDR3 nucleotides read TGTGCCAGCAGTTCTACAGGGGGCCGCTTCTCCTACGAGCAGTACTTC.

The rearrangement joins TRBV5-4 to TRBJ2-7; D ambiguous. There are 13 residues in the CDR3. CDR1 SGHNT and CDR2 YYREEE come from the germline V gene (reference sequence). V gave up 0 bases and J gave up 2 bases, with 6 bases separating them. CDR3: CASSLDIPYEQYF. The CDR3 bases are TGTGCCAGCAGCTTGGACATTCCCTACGAGCAGTACTTC. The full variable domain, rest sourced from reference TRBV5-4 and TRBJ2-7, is ETGVTQSPTHLIKTRGQQVTLRCSSQSGHNTVSWYQQALGQGPQFIFQYYREEENGRGNFPPRFSGLQFPNYSSELNVNALELDDSALYLCASSLDIPYEQYFGPGTRLTVT.